This T cell receptor (beta chain) comes out of a study of early T cells in non-severe SARS-CoV-2 infection. Overall study: Bulk RNA from unsorted whole blood was sequenced; chains were unpaired. Study results and limitations: Sequences matched to VDJdb favored anti-spike CD8 responses, while private and CD4 specificities were missed.

Unique molecular identifier tags were affixed to discrete cDNA molecules. Each CDR3 protein is one row after TCRdb ran MiXCR on the 5' RACE reads. The data contain about 77,000 distinct CDR3 sequences, 16% of them singletons. V lost 2 bases and J lost 8; bases outside the gene matches: 3. The length of the CDR3 is 13 residues. Per the germline V gene, CDR1 is MNHEY and CDR2 is SVGAGI. There are many counts of this clonotype. What it binds is not known. The sequence was collected from an adult who was a healthcare worker with PCR-confirmed SARS-CoV-2 infection or an uninfected control (not recorded which). The V call is TRBV6-5, the J call TRBJ1-1; TRBD1 agrees at 9 bases. The sample taken for sequencing was whole blood. CDR3 in DNA: TGTGCCAGCAGTTACCTTGGGACAGGGGAAGCTTTCTTT. Translated, it gives CASSYLGTGEAFF.